The present T cell receptor beta chain was sequenced within a study of T cell responses to AZD1222 COVID-19 vaccine. General observations from the study: The CD4 TCRs associated with vaccination extended across spike and predominated at 160-218 and 743-854. Recipients of AZD1222 seropositive at baseline numbered only 5 or 6.

Generated by immunoSEQ multiplex PCR, the TCRdb table keeps only in-frame clones and is missing some. The profile shows some 130,000 clones, 70% to 90% of them singletons. This clone has a handful of counts. Its antigen is unidentified. This CDR3 has 15 residues. CDR1 is SGHRS, CDR2 YFSETQ, per germline. Deletions cut 0 bases from V and 4 bases from J, with 13 bases between. This TCR came from an adult in good health. The J gene is TRBJ1-2, the V gene TRBV5-1, with D perhaps matching TRBD1 (5 bases). This specimen consisted of peripheral blood, obtained on day 0 of AZD1222 vaccination. The CDR3 region has the DNA TGCGCCAGCAGCTTGGCCTCTGGGGGATCCTATGGCTACACCTTC. This codes for CASSLASGGSYGYTF.